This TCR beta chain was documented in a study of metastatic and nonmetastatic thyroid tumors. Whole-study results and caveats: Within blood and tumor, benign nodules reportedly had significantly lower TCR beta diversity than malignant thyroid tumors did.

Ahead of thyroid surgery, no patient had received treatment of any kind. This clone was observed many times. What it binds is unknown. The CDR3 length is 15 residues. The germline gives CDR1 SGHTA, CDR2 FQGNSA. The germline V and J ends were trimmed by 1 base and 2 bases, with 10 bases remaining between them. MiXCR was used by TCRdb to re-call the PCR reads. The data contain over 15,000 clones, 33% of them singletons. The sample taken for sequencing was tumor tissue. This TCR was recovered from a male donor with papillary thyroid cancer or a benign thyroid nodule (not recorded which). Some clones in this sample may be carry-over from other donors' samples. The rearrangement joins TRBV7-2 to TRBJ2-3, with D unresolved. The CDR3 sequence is CASSLVVGSTDTQYF. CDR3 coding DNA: TGTGCCAGCAGCTTAGTAGTGGGTTCCACAGATACGCAGTATTTT.